This T cell receptor beta chain was sequenced for a study of T cell responses to AZD1222 COVID-19 vaccine. About the study: Doses given second, at about 4 or about 12 weeks, were pooled. Findings of the study overall: In a largely white British group with more females than males, clonal diversity was possibly underestimated. The number of AZD1222 recipients seropositive at baseline was only five to seven. No day 14 peak samples; only post-peak repertoires were characterized.

A remark on this clone: The antigen remains undetermined.

The data were produced by immunoSEQ multiplex PCR, yet TCRdb's version contains in-frame clones alone and is incomplete. The sample has approximately 120,000 clones, approximately 88% seen once. Germline lookup yields CDR1 SEHNR and CDR2 FQNEAQ (reference sequence). The CDR3 length is 13 residues. Trimming took 4 bases from V and 1 from J, leaving 5 bases between them. J is TRBJ1-5 and V is TRBV7-9; D is unresolved. This TCR was sampled from an adult in good health. Sample: peripheral blood, taken on day 0 of AZD1222 vaccination. The CDR3 is CASSSSSNQPQHF. The CDR3 DNA follows: TGTGCCAGCAGCTCCTCGAGCAATCAGCCCCAGCATTTT. Full variable domain (remainder filled in from reference TRBV7-9 and TRBJ1-5): DTGVSQNPRHKITKRGQNVTFRCDPISEHNRLYWYRQTLGQGPEFLTYFQNEAQLEKSRLLSDRFSAERPKGSFSTLEIQRTEQGDSAMYLCASSSSSNQPQHFGDGTRLSIL.